This T cell receptor (beta chain) emerged from a study of OX40 agonist ivuxolimab in advanced cancers. Study-level background: As their treatment, patients were administered ivuxolimab, an agonistic anti-OX40 (CD134) antibody. Head and neck, renal cell, melanoma or hepatocellular carcinoma were the cancers that dose-escalation patients had. Averaging 60 years in age, with a range of about 23 to 85, the cohort was about 85% male. A history of anti-PD-1, anti-PD-L1 or anti-CTLA-4 therapy was acceptable, and 40% to 45% had some.

CDR3 size: 14 residues. The germline V gene encodes CDR1 MDHEN and CDR2 SYDVKM. Trimming took off 3 bases at V and 5 bases at J, with 13 bases between the two ends. This clone is a singleton in its sample. Generated by immunoSEQ multiplex PCR, the TCRdb table keeps only in-frame clones and is missing some. Among tens of thousands of clones listed, approximately 80% were seen once. The chain recombines TRBV28 with TRBJ1-1; D remains ambiguous. This specimen consisted of CD4+ or CD8+ T cells sorted from blood, obtained in a trial of the OX40 agonist ivuxolimab. This receptor was obtained from an adult with an advanced solid tumor such as melanoma, head and neck, liver or kidney cancer. The CDR3 reads CASSLTAWATEAFF. The CDR3 DNA follows: TGTGCCAGCAGTTTGACCGCGTGGGCTACTGAAGCTTTCTTT. Full variable domain (remainder filled in from reference TRBV28 and TRBJ1-1): DVKVTQSSRYLVKRTGEKVFLECVQDMDHENMFWYRQDPGLGLRLIYFSYDVKMKEKGDIPEGYSVSREKKERFSLILESASTNQTSMYLCASSLTAWATEAFFGQGTRLTVV.